The rows below give T cell receptor beta chains drawn from one sample of a study of regulatory T cells in long-lasting Graves disease. TCRdb itself ran the multiplex PCR reads through MiXCR, one entry per CDR3 protein. This sample carries around 450,000 distinct CDR3 sequences, approximately 15% of them seen once, and the ten largest clones take approximately 16%. This sample was shared with a second study, whose subject was T cells in Graves' hyperthyroidism and ophthalmopathy.

The sequencing here drew on peripheral blood mononuclear cells (PBMCs), taken at new diagnosis, from a patient treated with antithyroid drugs. All receptors derive from a young woman with Graves disease. Each CDR3 is given with its conserved first and last residue. A D gene is named only where the DNA matches it firmly. Expanded clones are given a class, and other clones once, few, many or no size at all.

J gene: TRBJ2-1
clone size: few
D gene: NA
V gene: TRBV6-9
CDR3 DNA: TGTGCCAGCAGTTGCTCCAACCCCGCCCCTGCGGGTAACAATGAGCAGTTCTTC
CDR3 protein: CASSCSNPAPAGNNEQFF

J gene: TRBJ2-3
clone size: many
D gene: NA
V gene: TRBV4-2
CDR3 DNA: TGTGCCAGCAGCCAGAATTCTGGGGATACGCAGTATTTT
CDR3 protein: CASSQNSGDTQYF

J gene: TRBJ2-7
clone size: few
D gene: TRBD1
V gene: TRBV24-1
CDR3 DNA: TGTGCCACCAGTAGACAGGGCGTACACGAGCAGTACTTC
CDR3 protein: CATSRQGVHEQYF

J gene: TRBJ1-2
clone size: many
D gene: NA
V gene: TRBV3-1
CDR3 DNA: TGTGCCAGCAGCCAACTTAGCGACAGGACCGGAGCTAACTATGGCTACACCTTC
CDR3 protein: CASSQLSDRTGANYGYTF

J gene: TRBJ2-2
clone size: many
D gene: NA
V gene: TRBV30
CDR3 DNA: TGTGCCTGGAGTGGTGACAGCAGCTTCACCGGGGAGCTGTTTTTT
CDR3 protein: CAWSGDSSFTGELFF

J gene: TRBJ1-2
clone size: many
D gene: NA
V gene: TRBV3-1
CDR3 DNA: TGTGCCAGCAGCCGGGAGGGGCTTGGCTATGGCTACACCTTC
CDR3 protein: CASSREGLGYGYTF

J gene: TRBJ2-1
clone size: NA
D gene: TRBD2
V gene: TRBV25-1
CDR3 DNA: TGTGCCAGCAGTGAAAATCGTGTCGGGCTAGCGGGAGACAATGAGCAGTTCTTC
CDR3 protein: CASSENRVGLAGDNEQFF

J gene: TRBJ2-1
clone size: many
D gene: TRBD1
V gene: TRBV30
CDR3 DNA: TGTGCCTGGAGGGGCGGGACAGGGAACACCGATGAGCAGTTCTTC
CDR3 protein: CAWRGGTGNTDEQFF

J gene: TRBJ2-1
clone size: many
D gene: TRBD2
V gene: TRBV3-1
CDR3 DNA: TGTGCCAGCAGCCAACCCCTTAGCGGGAGGGGCGGTGAGCAGTTCTTC
CDR3 protein: CASSQPLSGRGGEQFF

J gene: TRBJ2-6
clone size: NA
D gene: TRBD1
V gene: TRBV24-1
CDR3 DNA: TGTGCCACCAGTGATTTCGGACAGGACTTTAGCTCTGGGGCCAACGTCCTGACTTTC
CDR3 protein: CATSDFGQDFSSGANVLTF

J gene: TRBJ2-7
clone size: few
D gene: NA
V gene: TRBV6-5
CDR3 DNA: TGTGCCAGCAGTTACTCAGTCCACGAGCAGTACTTC
CDR3 protein: CASSYSVHEQYF

J gene: TRBJ1-2
clone size: many
D gene: NA
V gene: TRBV6-5
CDR3 DNA: TGTGCCAGCAGTTACCTCCAGGCGGGCCCACGCCGGGGAGGCTACACCTTC
CDR3 protein: CASSYLQAGPRRGGYTF

J gene: TRBJ2-2
clone size: NA
D gene: NA
V gene: TRBV30
CDR3 DNA: TGTGCCTGGAGTTGGGATGGAGGGGGGGCCGGGGAGCTGTTTTTT
CDR3 protein: CAWSWDGGGAGELFF

J gene: TRBJ1-1
clone size: many
D gene: NA
V gene: TRBV5-4
CDR3 DNA: TGTGCCAGCAGCCCCTTTTTTGGTAACACTGAAGCTTTCTTT
CDR3 protein: CASSPFFGNTEAFF

J gene: TRBJ2-5
clone size: NA
D gene: TRBD1
V gene: TRBV5-4
CDR3 DNA: TGTGCCAGTCATCCCAGGGGGCGTTTAGAGACCCAGTACTTC
CDR3 protein: CASHPRGRLETQYF

J gene: TRBJ2-1
clone size: few
D gene: TRBD2
V gene: TRBV6-2/TRBV6-3
CDR3 DNA: TGTGCCAGCAGCTCTGGGACTAGCTCCTACAATGAGCAGTTCTTC
CDR3 protein: CASSSGTSSYNEQFF

J gene: TRBJ1-3
clone size: few
D gene: NA
V gene: TRBV27
CDR3 DNA: TGTGCCAGCAGCTTTGGGGGACCCTACTCTGGAAACACCATATATTTT
CDR3 protein: CASSFGGPYSGNTIYF

J gene: TRBJ1-2
clone size: few
D gene: NA
V gene: TRBV19
CDR3 DNA: TGTGCCAGTAGTATCAGCGGGTTAGATGGCTACACCTTC
CDR3 protein: CASSISGLDGYTF

J gene: TRBJ2-1
clone size: NA
D gene: TRBD2
V gene: TRBV4-1
CDR3 DNA: TGCGCCAGCAGCCAAGAGTCTAGCGGGAGAACCACCTCCTACAATGAGCAGTTCTTC
CDR3 protein: CASSQESSGRTTSYNEQFF

J gene: TRBJ2-3
clone size: NA
D gene: TRBD2
V gene: TRBV2
CDR3 DNA: TGTGCCAGCAGTATGGGACTAGCGGGAGGACCGATTCCTGCCACAGATACGCAGTATTTT
CDR3 protein: CASSMGLAGGPIPATDTQYF

J gene: TRBJ2-1
clone size: NA
D gene: NA
V gene: TRBV7-8
CDR3 DNA: TGTGCCAGCAGCTTCGGGGGAGCCACCTACAATGAGCAGTTCTTC
CDR3 protein: CASSFGGATYNEQFF

J gene: TRBJ2-1
clone size: few
D gene: NA
V gene: TRBV12-3/TRBV12-4
CDR3 DNA: TGTGCCAGCAGAGACCCCACAGGGTATGAGCAGTTCTTC
CDR3 protein: CASRDPTGYEQFF

J gene: TRBJ1-1
clone size: many
D gene: TRBD1
V gene: TRBV27
CDR3 DNA: TGTGCCAGCAGTTTAAGTTTTCGACAGGGGGTAATTGAAGCTTTCTTT
CDR3 protein: CASSLSFRQGVIEAFF